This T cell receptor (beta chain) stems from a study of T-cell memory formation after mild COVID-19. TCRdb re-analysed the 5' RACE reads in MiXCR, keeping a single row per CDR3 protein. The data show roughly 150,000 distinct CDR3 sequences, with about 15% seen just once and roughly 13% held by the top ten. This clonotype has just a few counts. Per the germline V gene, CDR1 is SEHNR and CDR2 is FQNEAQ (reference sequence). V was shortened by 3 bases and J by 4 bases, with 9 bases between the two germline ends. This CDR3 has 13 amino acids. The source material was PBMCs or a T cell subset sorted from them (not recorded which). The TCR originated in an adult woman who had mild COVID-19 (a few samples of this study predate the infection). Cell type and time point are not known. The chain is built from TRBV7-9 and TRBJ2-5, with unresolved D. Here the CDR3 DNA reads TGTGCCAGCAGCTTTGGTACCGGAGAGACCCAGTACTTC. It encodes CASSFGTGETQYF.